Below, 9 T cell receptor beta chains from the same sample are listed, as sequenced in a study of beta chain features in type 1 diabetes. Study conclusions and caveats: Moderate yet significant TCRB CDR3 shortening was seen in Type 1 diabetes patients in all four CD4+ subsets.

Investigators reverse transcribed all isolated RNA, so they sequenced expressed TCRB transcripts. The method was immunoSEQ multiplex PCR; TCRdb's version includes in-frame clones alone and lacks a portion of them. The repertoire holds about 700,000 clones, with around 15% as singletons. The antigens of these receptors remain unknown. The sequenced sample was naive CD4+ T cells from blood. The receptors here all came from a man younger than 35 with type 1 diabetes.

This clone was counted only a few times. The J gene is TRBJ2-3, the V gene TRBV25-1, with TRBD2 as a possible D gene (5 bases). Deletions cut 3 bases from V and 0 bases from J, with 13 bases between. The CDR3 length is 16 residues. Germline V CDR1 and CDR2: MGHDK, SYGVNS. CDR3 nucleotides: TGTGCCAGCAGTGACCTTAGCGATACTAGCACAGATACGCAGTATTTT. Its protein product is CASSDLSDTSTDTQYF.

This chain links TRBV5-1 with TRBJ2-2; weak D call: TRBD1 (5 bases). V lost 2 bases, J lost 5 bases, and 7 bases lay in between. CDR3 length: 13 amino acids. From germline, CDR1 is SGHRS and CDR2 YFSETQ. Written as DNA, the CDR3 is TGCGCCAGCAGCTTCAGGGTTACCGGGGAGCTGTTTTTT. This gives the protein CASSFRVTGELFF.

The chain combines TRBV7-2 with TRBJ1-5; D perhaps matches TRBD1 (6 bases). Germline lookup yields CDR1 SGHTA and CDR2 FQGNSA. The CDR3 contains 16 residues. V was clipped by 1 base and J by 1 base, with 11 bases between them. The CDR3 DNA follows: TGTGCCAGCAGCTTAGAACAGGGTGGAAGCAATCAGCCCCAGCATTTT. Translated, it gives CASSLEQGGSNQPQHF. The complete variable domain, with remaining parts taken from reference TRBV7-2 and TRBJ1-5, reads GAGVSQSPSNKVTEKGKDVELRCDPISGHTALYWYRQSLGQGLEFLIYFQGNSAPDKSGLPSDRFSAERTGGSVSTLTIQRTQQEDSAVYLCASSLEQGGSNQPQHFGDGTRLSIL.

This clone has just a few counts. V usage is TRBV27 and J usage is TRBJ2-3, with 9 bases matching TRBD2. This CDR3 has 15 residues. Germline CDR1 and CDR2: MNHEY and SMNVEV (reference sequence). J gave up 5 bases and V 5 bases, and 8 bases lay outside the gene matches. Written as DNA, the CDR3 is TGTGCCAGCAGTCCCGGCGGAGCGGGGGGAGATACGCAGTATTTT. Protein: CASSPGGAGGDTQYF.

This chain links TRBV30 with TRBJ2-7; D perhaps matches TRBD1 (5 bases). Germline V gene sequence: CDR1 GTSNPN, CDR2 SVGIG (reference sequence). V was pared by 2 bases and J by 4 bases, with 15 bases between. The CDR3 covers 14 residues. CDR3 loop: CAWSSRQLPYEQYF. In DNA form, the CDR3 reads TGTGCCTGGAGTTCCCGACAGTTACCTTACGAGCAGTACTTC.

The V and J genes are TRBV19 and TRBJ1-1, with 8 bases fitting TRBD1. Germline V CDR1 and CDR2: LNHDA, SQIVND (reference sequence). The CDR3 runs to 12 residues. V was pared by 8 bases and J by 4 bases, with 3 bases of the junction left unmatched. This CDR3 reads CASGQGFTEAFF. The CDR3 region has the DNA TGTGCCAGTGGACAGGGTTTCACTGAAGCTTTCTTT.

V is TRBV9 and J is TRBJ1-1; D is unresolved. Deletions cut 3 bases from V and 3 bases from J, with 3 bases between. Germline lookup yields CDR1 SGDLS and CDR2 YYNGEE. CDR3 length: 11 residues. The CDR3 protein is CASSGDTEAFF. CDR3 sequence (DNA): TGTGCCAGCAGCGGGGACACTGAAGCTTTCTTT.

This clone was counted a few times. The rearrangement joins TRBV30 to TRBJ1-6; 9 bases align to TRBD1. V lost 4 bases to trimming and J lost 1 base; unmatched junction nucleotides: 17. Germline-derived CDR1 and CDR2 are GTSNPN and SVGIG (reference sequence). This CDR3 has 20 amino acids. The DNA of the CDR3 is TGTGCCTGGAACACTCCGACGGGACAGGGAGTAGGTTCCTATAATTCACCCCTCCACTTT. Its protein product is CAWNTPTGQGVGSYNSPLHF. Complete variable domain (other parts from reference TRBV30 and TRBJ1-6): SQTIHQWPATLVQPVGSPLSLECTVEGTSNPNLYWYRQAAGRGLQLLFYSVGIGQISSEVPQNLSASRPQDRQFILSSKKLLLSDSGFYLCAWNTPTGQGVGSYNSPLHFGNGTRLTVT.

The chain carries TRBV5-6 and TRBJ1-5; 8 nucleotides line up with TRBD1. J gave up 7 bases and V 2 bases, and 5 bases lay outside the gene matches. The CDR3 loop spans 14 amino acids. Germline-derived CDR1 and CDR2 are SGHDT and YYEEEE. The CDR3 sequence is CASSFSGGRQPQHF. The CDR3, as DNA: TGTGCCAGCAGCTTTTCAGGGGGCCGGCAGCCCCAGCATTTT.